This TCR beta chain emerged from a study of control samples from healthy donors and cancer patients. Details on this clone: Other DNA sequences in the same sample also yield this CDR3.

Clones were sequenced by immunoSEQ multiplex PCR, and TCRdb holds only the in-frame ones, with some missing. This sample carries approximately 140,000 clones, approximately 93% of them seen once, and the ten largest clones take almost 6%. This CDR3 contains 13 residues. V was cut by 0 bases and J by 0 bases, with 4 bases left in between. The germline V gene encodes CDR1 SGDLS and CDR2 YYNGEE. This clonotype was sampled from a young man in good health. Sequenced: blood. V gene TRBV9 combines with J gene TRBJ2-7, with no clear D. The CDR3 coding sequence is TGTGCCAGCAGCGTAGGTAGCTCCTACGAGCAGTACTTC. Amino acids: CASSVGSSYEQYF.